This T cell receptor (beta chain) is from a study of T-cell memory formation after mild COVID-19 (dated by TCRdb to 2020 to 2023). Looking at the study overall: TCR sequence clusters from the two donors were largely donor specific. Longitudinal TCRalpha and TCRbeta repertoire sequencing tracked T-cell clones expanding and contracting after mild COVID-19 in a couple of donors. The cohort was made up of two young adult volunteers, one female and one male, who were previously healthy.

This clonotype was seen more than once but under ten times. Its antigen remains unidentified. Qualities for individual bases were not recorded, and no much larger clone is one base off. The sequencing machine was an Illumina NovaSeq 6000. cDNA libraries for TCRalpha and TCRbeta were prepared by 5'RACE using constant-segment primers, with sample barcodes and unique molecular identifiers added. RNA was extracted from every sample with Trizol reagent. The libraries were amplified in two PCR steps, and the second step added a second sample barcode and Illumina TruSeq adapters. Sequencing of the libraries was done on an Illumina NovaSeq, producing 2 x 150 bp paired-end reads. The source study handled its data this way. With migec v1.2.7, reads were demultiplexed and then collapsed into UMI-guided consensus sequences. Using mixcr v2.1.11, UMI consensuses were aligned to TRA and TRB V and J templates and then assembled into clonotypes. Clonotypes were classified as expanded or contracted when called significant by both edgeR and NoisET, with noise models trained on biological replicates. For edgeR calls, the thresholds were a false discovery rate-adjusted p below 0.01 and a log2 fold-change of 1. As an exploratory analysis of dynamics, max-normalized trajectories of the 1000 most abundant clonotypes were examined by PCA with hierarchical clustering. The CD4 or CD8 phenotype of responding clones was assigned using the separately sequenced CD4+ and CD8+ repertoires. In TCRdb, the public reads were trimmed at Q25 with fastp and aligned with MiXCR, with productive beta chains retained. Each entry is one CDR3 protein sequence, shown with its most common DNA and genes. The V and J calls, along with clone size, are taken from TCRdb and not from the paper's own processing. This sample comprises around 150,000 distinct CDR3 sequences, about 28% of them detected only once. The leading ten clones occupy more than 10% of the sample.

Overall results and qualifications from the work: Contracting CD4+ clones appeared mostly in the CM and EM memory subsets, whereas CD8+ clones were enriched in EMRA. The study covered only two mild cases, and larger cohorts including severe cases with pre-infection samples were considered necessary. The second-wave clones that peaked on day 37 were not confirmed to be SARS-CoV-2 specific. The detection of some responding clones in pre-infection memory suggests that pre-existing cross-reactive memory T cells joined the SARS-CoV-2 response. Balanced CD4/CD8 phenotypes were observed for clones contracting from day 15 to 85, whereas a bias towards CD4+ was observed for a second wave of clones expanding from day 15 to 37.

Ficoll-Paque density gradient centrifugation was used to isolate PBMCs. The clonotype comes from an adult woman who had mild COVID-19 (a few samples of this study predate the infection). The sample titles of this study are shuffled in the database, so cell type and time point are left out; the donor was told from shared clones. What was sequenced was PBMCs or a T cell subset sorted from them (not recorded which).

The DNA sequence is given as TGTGCCAGCAGTTTCCGCGGCGGCACAGGGTCGGAGTACTTC. It translates as CASSFRGGTGSEYF. Rearrangement joined TRBV12-3 or TRBV12-4 to TRBJ2-7, with a weak D call of TRBD1 (6 bases match). Spanning cysteine to phenylalanine, the CDR3 consists of 14 amino acids. Only the CDR3 portion is preserved as DNA: 42 bases, with reading frame beginning at the first base. V and J are truncated by 3 bases and 11 bases respectively, leaving an intervening sequence of 20 bases.